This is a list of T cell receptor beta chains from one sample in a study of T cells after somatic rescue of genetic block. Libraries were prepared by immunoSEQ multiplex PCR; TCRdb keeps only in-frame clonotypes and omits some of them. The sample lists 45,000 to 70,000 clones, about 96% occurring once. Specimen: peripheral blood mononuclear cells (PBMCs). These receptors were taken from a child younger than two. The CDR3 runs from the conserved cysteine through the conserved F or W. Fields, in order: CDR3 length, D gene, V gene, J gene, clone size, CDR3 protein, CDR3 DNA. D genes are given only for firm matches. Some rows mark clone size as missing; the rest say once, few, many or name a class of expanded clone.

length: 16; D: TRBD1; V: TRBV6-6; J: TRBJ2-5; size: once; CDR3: CASSYSGTGIQETQYF; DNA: TGTGCCAGCAGTTACTCAGGGACAGGTATACAAGAGACCCAGTACTTC
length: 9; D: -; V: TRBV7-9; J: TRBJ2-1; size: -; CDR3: CASSLEQFF; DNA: TGTGCCAGCAGCTTAGAGCAGTTCTTC
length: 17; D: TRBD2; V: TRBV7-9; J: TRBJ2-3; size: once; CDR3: CASSLPLQREVSDTQYF; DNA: TGTGCCAGCAGCCTACCCCTCCAGCGGGAGGTCTCAGATACGCAGTATTTT
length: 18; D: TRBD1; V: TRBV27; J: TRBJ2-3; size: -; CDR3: CASSRDRGVVGSTDTQYF; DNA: TGTGCCAGCAGCCGGGACAGGGGAGTAGTAGGAAGCACAGATACGCAGTATTTT
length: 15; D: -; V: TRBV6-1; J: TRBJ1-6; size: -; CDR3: CASRSMRRWNSPLHF; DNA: TGTGCCAGCAGATCTATGAGGAGGTGGAATTCACCCCTCCACTTT
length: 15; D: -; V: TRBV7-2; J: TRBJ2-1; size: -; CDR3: CASSLGLGSYNEQFF; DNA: TGTGCCAGCAGCTTGGGTCTAGGATCCTACAATGAGCAGTTCTTC
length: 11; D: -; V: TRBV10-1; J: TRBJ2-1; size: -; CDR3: CASSESHRRIF; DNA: TGCGCCAGCAGTGAGTCGCATAGACGGATCTTC
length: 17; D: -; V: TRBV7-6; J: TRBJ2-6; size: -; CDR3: CASSPLVAGSGANVLTF; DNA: TGTGCCAGCAGCCCCCTAGTCGCTGGCTCTGGGGCCAACGTCCTGACTTTC
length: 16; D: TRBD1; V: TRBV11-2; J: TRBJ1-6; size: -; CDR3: CASSLGPAGGGSPLHF; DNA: TGTGCCAGCAGCTTAGGCCCCGCAGGGGGGGGTTCACCCCTCCACTTT
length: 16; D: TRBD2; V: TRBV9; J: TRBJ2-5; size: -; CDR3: CASSVGSGAYQETQYF; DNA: TGTGCCAGCAGCGTAGGGAGCGGGGCTTACCAAGAGACCCAGTACTTC
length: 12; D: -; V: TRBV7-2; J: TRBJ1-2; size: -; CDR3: CASSPRGLGYTF; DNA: TGTGCCAGCAGCCCCCGGGGGCTCGGCTACACCTTC
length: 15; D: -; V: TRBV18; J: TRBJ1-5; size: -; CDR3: CASSPGTNSNQPQHF; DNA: TGTGCCAGCTCACCAGGTACAAATAGCAATCAGCCCCAGCATTTT
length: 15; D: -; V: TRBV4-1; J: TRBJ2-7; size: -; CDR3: CASSPTSFSSYEQYF; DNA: TGCGCCAGCAGCCCAACTAGCTTTAGCTCCTACGAGCAGTACTTC
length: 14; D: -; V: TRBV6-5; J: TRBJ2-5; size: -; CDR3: CASSFWPGQETQYF; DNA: TGTGCCAGCAGCTTTTGGCCAGGACAAGAGACCCAGTACTTC
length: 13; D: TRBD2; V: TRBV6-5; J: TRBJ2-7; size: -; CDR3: CASRTSGSYEQYF; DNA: TGTGCCAGCAGGACTAGCGGCTCCTACGAGCAGTACTTC
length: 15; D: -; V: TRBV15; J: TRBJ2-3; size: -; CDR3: CATEERVAFTDTQYF; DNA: TGTGCCACCGAGGAGAGGGTGGCATTCACAGATACGCAGTATTTT
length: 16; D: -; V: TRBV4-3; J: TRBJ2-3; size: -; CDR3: CASSQDSPLGTDTQYF; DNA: TGCGCCAGCAGCCAAGACAGCCCACTAGGCACAGATACGCAGTATTTT
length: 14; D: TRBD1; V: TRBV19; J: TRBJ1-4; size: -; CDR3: CASSISGGDEKLFF; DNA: TGTGCCAGTAGTATTTCAGGGGGCGATGAAAAACTGTTTTTT
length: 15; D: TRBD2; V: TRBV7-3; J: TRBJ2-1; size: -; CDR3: CASSPTRTSYNEQFF; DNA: TGTGCCAGCAGCCCTACACGGACTAGCTACAATGAGCAGTTCTTC
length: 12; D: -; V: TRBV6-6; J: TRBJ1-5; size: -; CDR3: CASRNRAQPQHF; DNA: TGTGCCAGCAGGAACAGGGCTCAGCCCCAGCATTTT
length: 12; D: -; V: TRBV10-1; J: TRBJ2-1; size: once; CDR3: CASSRSLNEQFF; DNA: TGCGCCAGCAGTCGTAGCCTCAATGAGCAGTTCTTC
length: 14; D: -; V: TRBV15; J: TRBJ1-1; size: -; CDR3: CATSRDRASTEAFF; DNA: TGTGCCACCAGCAGAGATCGGGCATCCACTGAAGCTTTCTTT
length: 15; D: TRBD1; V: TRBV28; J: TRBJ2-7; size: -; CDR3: CASSFPSGQGGEQYF; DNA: TGTGCCAGCAGTTTCCCCTCGGGACAGGGGGGGGAGCAGTACTTC
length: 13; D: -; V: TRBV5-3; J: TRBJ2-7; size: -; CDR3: CASSLPGAYEQYF; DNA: TGTGCCAGCAGCTTGCCCGGGGCTTACGAGCAGTACTTC
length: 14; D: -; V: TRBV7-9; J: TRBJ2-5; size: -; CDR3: CASSLYRPGETQYF; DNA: TGTGCCAGCAGCTTATACAGGCCGGGGGAGACCCAGTACTTC
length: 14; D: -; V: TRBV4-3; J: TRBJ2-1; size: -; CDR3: CASSQEVRYNEQFF; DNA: TGCGCCAGCAGCCAAGAGGTCCGTTACAATGAGCAGTTCTTC
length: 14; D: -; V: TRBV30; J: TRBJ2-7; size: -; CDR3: CAWSVRGSRMVQYF; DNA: TGTGCCTGGAGTGTACGAGGGAGTAGGATGGTGCAGTACTTC
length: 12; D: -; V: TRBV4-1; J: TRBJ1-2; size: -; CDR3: CASSQDPYGYTF; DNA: TGCGCCAGCAGCCAAGATCCCTATGGCTACACCTTC
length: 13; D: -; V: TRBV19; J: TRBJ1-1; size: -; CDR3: CASSTGQNTEAFF; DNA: TGTGCCAGTAGTACCGGACAGAACACTGAAGCTTTCTTT
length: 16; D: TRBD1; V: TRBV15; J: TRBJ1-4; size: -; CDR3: CATSRDLGTDNEKLFF; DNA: TGTGCCACCAGCAGAGATTTGGGGACAGATAATGAAAAACTGTTTTTT
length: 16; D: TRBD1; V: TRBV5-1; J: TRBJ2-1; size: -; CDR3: CASSLPGTGGYNEQFF; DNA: TGCGCCAGCAGCTTACCTGGGACAGGGGGTTACAATGAGCAGTTCTTC
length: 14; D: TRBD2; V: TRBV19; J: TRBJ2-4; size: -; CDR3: CASSGRGAKNIQYF; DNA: TGTGCCAGTAGCGGGAGGGGGGCCAAAAACATTCAGTACTTC
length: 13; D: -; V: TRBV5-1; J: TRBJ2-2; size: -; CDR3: CASSLGGSGELFF; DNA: TGCGCCAGCAGCTTAGGGGGGTCCGGGGAGCTGTTTTTT
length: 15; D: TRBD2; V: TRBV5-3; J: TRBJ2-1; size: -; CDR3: CARSLSTSGDNEQFF; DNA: TGTGCCAGAAGCTTGTCTACTAGCGGCGACAATGAGCAGTTCTTC
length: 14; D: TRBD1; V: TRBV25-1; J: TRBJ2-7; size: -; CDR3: CASNPGTGENEQYF; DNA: TGTGCCAGTAACCCCGGGACAGGGGAGAACGAGCAGTACTTC
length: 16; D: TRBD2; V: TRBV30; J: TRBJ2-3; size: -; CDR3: CAWRTTSGTSTDTQYF; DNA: TGTGCCTGGAGAACTACTAGCGGGACTAGCACAGATACGCAGTATTTT
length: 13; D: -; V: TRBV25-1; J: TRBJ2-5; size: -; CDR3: CASSEWAGETQYF; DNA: TGTGCCAGCAGTGAATGGGCGGGGGAGACCCAGTACTTC
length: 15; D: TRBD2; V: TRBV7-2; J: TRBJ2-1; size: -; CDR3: CASSLGLAGVNEQFF; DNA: TGTGCCAGCAGCTTAGGACTAGCGGGAGTCAATGAGCAGTTCTTC
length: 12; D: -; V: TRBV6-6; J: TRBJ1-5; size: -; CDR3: CASRDQSGPQHF; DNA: TGTGCCAGCCGGGATCAATCAGGCCCCCAGCATTTT
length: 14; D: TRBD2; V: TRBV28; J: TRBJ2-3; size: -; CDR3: CASSFGRGGDTQYF; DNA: TGTGCCAGCAGTTTCGGGAGGGGAGGGGATACGCAGTATTTT
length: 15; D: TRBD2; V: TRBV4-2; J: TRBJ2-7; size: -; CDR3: CASSYYPRERDEQYF; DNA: TGTGCCAGCAGCTACTACCCGCGGGAGAGGGACGAGCAGTACTTC
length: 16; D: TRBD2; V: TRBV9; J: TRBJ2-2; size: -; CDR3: CASSARGDQKTGELFF; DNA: TGTGCCAGCAGCGCCCGGGGGGATCAGAAGACCGGGGAGCTGTTTTTT
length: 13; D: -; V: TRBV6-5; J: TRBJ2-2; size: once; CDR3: CASSYGASGELFF; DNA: TGTGCCAGCAGTTACGGGGCCTCCGGGGAGCTGTTTTTT
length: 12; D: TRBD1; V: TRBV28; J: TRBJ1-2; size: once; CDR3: CASSDRGYGYTF; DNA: TGTGCCAGCAGTGACAGGGGATATGGCTACACCTTC
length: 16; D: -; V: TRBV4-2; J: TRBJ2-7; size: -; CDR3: CASSQAGGYFSYEQYF; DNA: TGTGCCAGCAGCCAAGCTGGGGGGTACTTCTCCTACGAGCAGTACTTC
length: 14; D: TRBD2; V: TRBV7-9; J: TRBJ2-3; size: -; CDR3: CASSPRGGTDTQYF; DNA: TGTGCCAGCAGCCCCCGGGGGGGCACAGATACGCAGTATTTT
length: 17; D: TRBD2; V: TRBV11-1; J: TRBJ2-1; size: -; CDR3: CASSLGLAGGPYNEQFF; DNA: TGTGCCAGCAGCCTGGGACTAGCGGGAGGGCCCTACAATGAGCAGTTCTTC
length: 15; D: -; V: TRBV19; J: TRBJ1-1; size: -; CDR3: CASSRGLGSNTEAFF; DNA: TGTGCCAGTAGTAGGGGTTTGGGGTCGAACACTGAAGCTTTCTTT
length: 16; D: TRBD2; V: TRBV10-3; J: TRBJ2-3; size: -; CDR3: CAIREPSGASTDTQYF; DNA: TGTGCCATCAGGGAGCCCAGCGGGGCGAGCACAGATACGCAGTATTTT
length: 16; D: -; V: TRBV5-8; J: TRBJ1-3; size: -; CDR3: CASSFRQDGPGNTIYF; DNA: TGTGCCAGCAGCTTTCGACAGGATGGCCCTGGAAACACCATATATTTT
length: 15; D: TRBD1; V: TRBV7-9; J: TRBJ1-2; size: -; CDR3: CASSLTPGQSYGYTF; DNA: TGTGCCAGCAGCTTGACTCCGGGACAGTCCTATGGCTACACCTTC
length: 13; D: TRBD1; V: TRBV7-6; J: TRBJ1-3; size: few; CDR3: CASRTGSGNTIYF; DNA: TGTGCCAGCAGGACAGGGTCTGGAAACACCATATATTTT